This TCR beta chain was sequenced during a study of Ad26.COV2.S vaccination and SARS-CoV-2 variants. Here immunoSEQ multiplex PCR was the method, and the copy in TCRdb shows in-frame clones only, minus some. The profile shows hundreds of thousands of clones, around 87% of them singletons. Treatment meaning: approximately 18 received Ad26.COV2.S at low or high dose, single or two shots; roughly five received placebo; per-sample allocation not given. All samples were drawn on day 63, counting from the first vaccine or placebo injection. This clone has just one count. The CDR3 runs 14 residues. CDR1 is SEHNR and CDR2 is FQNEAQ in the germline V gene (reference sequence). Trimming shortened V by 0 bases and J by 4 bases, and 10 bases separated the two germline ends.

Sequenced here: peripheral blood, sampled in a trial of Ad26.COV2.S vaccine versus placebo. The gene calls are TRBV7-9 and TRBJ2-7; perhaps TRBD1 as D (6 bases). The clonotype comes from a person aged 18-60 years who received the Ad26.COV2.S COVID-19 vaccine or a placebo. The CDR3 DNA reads TGTGCCAGCAGCTTAGCGCAACAGGGATACGAGCAGTACTTC. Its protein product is CASSLAQQGYEQYF.